This record looks at one T cell receptor (beta chain) sequence and its context. V lost 5 bases and J lost 0, with 15 bases in between. Germline CDR1 and CDR2: DFQATT and SNEGSKA (reference sequence). CDR3 length: 15 amino acids. The source of the sample is a study of CD8 T cells in ankylosing spondylitis. TCRdb reprocessed the 5' RACE reads with MiXCR, giving one entry per CDR3 protein. Among 250,000 to 300,000 distinct CDR3 sequences listed, 15% to 20% were seen once. Material for sequencing was blood, either unsorted or a sorted T cell fraction (not recorded which). This rearrangement joins TRBV20-1 to TRBJ2-3; TRBD1 is a possible D gene (6 bases). The clonotype was recovered from a male donor with ankylosing spondylitis or in good health (not recorded which). The CDR3 bases are TGCAGTGCTTATCGGGACACCGGTAGCACAGATACGCAGTATTTT. Translation gives CSAYRDTGSTDTQYF.